The T cell receptor (beta chain) described here comes from a study of T cells in Graves' hyperthyroidism and ophthalmopathy. As for this clonotype: The antigen remains unidentified.

There were TCR beta CDR3 regions amplified from RNA transcripts. An initial round of RT-PCR targeting the TCR CDR3 relied on the HTBI primer set. TCRdb re-derived calls from the multiplex PCR reads in MiXCR, one entry per CDR3 protein. The sample lists nearly 600,000 distinct CDR3 sequences, approximately 15% occurring once. Diagnostic assessment was based on clinical symptoms, serum thyroxine and TRAb, thyroid ultrasound and orbital computed tomography. The CDR3 consists of 14 residues. V dropped 3 bases and J dropped 3; count of bases not matched to a gene: 3. CDR1 and CDR2 from the germline V gene are DFQATT and SNEGSKA (reference sequence). The study's findings and limits: By a 13 V-J model, ophthalmopathy was set apart from stable hyperthyroidism. For ophthalmopathy, model prediction preceded onset by a median around six months.

The rearrangement uses TRBV20-1 and TRBJ2-2, with 8 bases matching TRBD2. The source is a woman under 30 with Graves' ophthalmopathy. The sample consisted of blood. CDR3 nucleotides: TGCAGTGCTAGGGGGACTAGTCACACCGGGGAGCTGTTTTTT. Translation: CSARGTSHTGELFF.